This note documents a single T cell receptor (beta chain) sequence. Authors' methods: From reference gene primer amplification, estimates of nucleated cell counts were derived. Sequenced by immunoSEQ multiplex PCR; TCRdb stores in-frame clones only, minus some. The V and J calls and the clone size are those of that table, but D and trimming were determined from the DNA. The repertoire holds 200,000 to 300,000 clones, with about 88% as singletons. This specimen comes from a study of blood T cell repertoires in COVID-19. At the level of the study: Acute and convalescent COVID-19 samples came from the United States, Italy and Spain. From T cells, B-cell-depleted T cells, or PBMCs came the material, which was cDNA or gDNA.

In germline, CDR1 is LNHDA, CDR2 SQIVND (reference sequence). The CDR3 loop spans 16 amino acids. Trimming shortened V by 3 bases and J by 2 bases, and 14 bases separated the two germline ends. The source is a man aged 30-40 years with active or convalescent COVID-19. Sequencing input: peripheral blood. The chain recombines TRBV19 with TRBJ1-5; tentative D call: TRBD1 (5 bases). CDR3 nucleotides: TGTGCCAGTAGTATCTCAGGGTCTTGGGGCAATCAGCCCCAGCATTTT. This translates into CASSISGSWGNQPQHF.